This is a list of T cell receptor beta chains from one sample in a study of human T cells and chemical hapten exposure. TCRdb itself ran the RACE reads through MiXCR, one entry per CDR3 protein. The sample includes about 130,000 distinct CDR3 sequences, around 8.3% of them seen just once. The sample was whole blood. The origin of the receptors is a male donor in good health. Some clones in this sample may be carry-over from other donors' samples. Each CDR3 is given with its conserved first and last residue. Clone size is stated in some rows and not others, as once, few, many or a class when expanded.

abundance: many
v_gene: TRBV20-1
CDR3aa: CSAREFRGGTGELFF

abundance: many
v_gene: TRBV5-5
CDR3aa: CASSLGSLTEAFF

abundance: many
v_gene: TRBV9
CDR3aa: CASSVGAAFKDGYTF

abundance: large
v_gene: TRBV7-2
CDR3aa: CASSLRENSYEQYF

abundance: -
v_gene: TRBV29-1
CDR3aa: CSVKYPSVGPAGGTNEKLFF

abundance: many
v_gene: TRBV20-1
CDR3aa: CSAPGTQSYEQYF

abundance: -
v_gene: TRBV6-1
CDR3aa: CASSEPDNLAKNIQYF

abundance: -
v_gene: TRBV11-2
CDR3aa: CASSHRTGDGNIIYF

abundance: -
v_gene: TRBV10-3
CDR3aa: CAINPTGGDTQYF

abundance: few
v_gene: TRBV12-3/TRBV12-4
CDR3aa: CASKWDRDREKLFF

abundance: -
v_gene: TRBV2
CDR3aa: CASSPRQGVYEQYF

abundance: -
v_gene: TRBV12-3/TRBV12-4
CDR3aa: CASSLFGGVGDEELFF

abundance: -
v_gene: TRBV13
CDR3aa: CASSSQGGGNSPLHF

abundance: -
v_gene: TRBV29-1
CDR3aa: CSVLGLAAYNEQFF

abundance: -
v_gene: TRBV7-9
CDR3aa: CASSQQDEQYF

abundance: -
v_gene: TRBV6-1
CDR3aa: CASIKDNVYEQYF

abundance: few
v_gene: TRBV6-4
CDR3aa: CASSEQGLGYNEQFF

abundance: few
v_gene: TRBV12-3/TRBV12-4
CDR3aa: CASSFHPSGAYNEQFF

abundance: many
v_gene: TRBV4-3
CDR3aa: CASSQDHRGIEKLFF

abundance: -
v_gene: TRBV5-5
CDR3aa: CASSLGGLSGDTQYF

abundance: few
v_gene: TRBV15
CDR3aa: CATSRDTTDTQYF

abundance: -
v_gene: TRBV4-3
CDR3aa: CASSPNRDGTYQPQHF

abundance: few
v_gene: TRBV27
CDR3aa: CASSLEGLSDSPLHF

abundance: few
v_gene: TRBV18
CDR3aa: CASSSDRTGYTF

abundance: -
v_gene: TRBV6-5
CDR3aa: CASSYLGVQYF

abundance: few
v_gene: TRBV15
CDR3aa: CATSRDTTSAPTGELFF

abundance: many
v_gene: TRBV7-2
CDR3aa: CADSERRTDTQYF